This record concerns one T cell receptor beta chain sequence. Its antigen is unknown. Unique molecular identifiers were in the cDNA, with template-switch universal primer binding. TCRdb ran MiXCR on the 5' RACE reads and lists one entry per CDR3 protein. The sample lists 350,000 or so distinct CDR3 sequences; 9% to 15% were seen once. The data originate from a study of identical twins. General study points: Conclusions were drawn cross-sectionally by statistical analysis, without following the same donors.

These sequences were also reported in another study, on yellow fever vaccine responses in identical twins. That investigation notes: It has been reported that, in twins, the vaccine T cell response seemed partly convergent and partly personalized.

The clonotype originates from a woman in her late teens or twenties in good health. The sample was CD8+ T cells sorted from blood.

The CDR3 DNA sequence: TGCAGTGCTAGAGATCTCTATGGGGGACAAGGCACAGATACGCAGTATTTT. It codes for CSARDLYGGQGTDTQYF. This chain uses TRBV20-1 with TRBJ2-3, with D possibly being TRBD1 (6 bases). With 0 bases removed from V and 1 base from J, the gap between germline ends came to 17 bases. CDR1 and CDR2 from the germline V gene are DFQATT and SNEGSKA (reference sequence). The CDR3 is 17 residues long.